A single sample gave rise to the 8 T cell receptor beta chains below, sequenced in a study of cytomegalovirus exposure and HLA in healthy donors. The PCR used 60 Vbeta and 13 Jbeta primers. Clones were sequenced by immunoSEQ multiplex PCR, and TCRdb holds only the in-frame ones, with some missing. The sample consists of more than 60,000 clones, about 75% of them appearing once. The sequenced sample was PBMCs. The receptors were gathered from a man aged 18 to 29 in good health and CMV-seronegative.

V gene TRBV5-1 combines with J gene TRBJ2-5; a weak D match, TRBD2 (6 bases). The germline V gene has CDR1 SGHRS and CDR2 YFSETQ. The V end lost 0 bases, the J end lost 2 bases, and 11 bases lay between the germline ends. This CDR3 comprises 15 residues. The CDR3 bases are TGCGCCAGCAGCTTGGCGGGGGTCGGGCAAGAGACCCAGTACTTC. Translated: CASSLAGVGQETQYF.

V usage is TRBV5-1 and J usage is TRBJ2-1; tentative D call: TRBD2 (6 bases). Germline V gene sequence: CDR1 SGHRS, CDR2 YFSETQ. The V gene lost 0 bases and the J gene lost 8 bases, with 9 bases spanning the gap. The CDR3 spans 13 residues. CDR3 protein: CASSLGGDHEQFF. The CDR3 DNA follows: TGCGCCAGCAGCTTGGGGGGGGACCATGAGCAGTTCTTC.

Here the CDR3 reads CAISESKTGTDTQYF. In DNA form, the CDR3 reads TGTGCCATCAGTGAGTCGAAAACAGGCACAGATACGCAGTATTTT. The V gene is TRBV10-3, the J gene TRBJ2-3, with D uncertain. CDR3 length: 15 residues. Germline loops: CDR1 ENHRY, CDR2 SYGVKD. V lost 0 bases, J lost 1 base, and 8 bases lay in between.

The J gene is TRBJ2-1, the V gene TRBV9; TRBD2 matches 8 bases. Trimming at V came to 6 bases and at J to 11 bases, leaving 13 bases not matched to a gene. CDR3 size: 14 residues. Looked up from germline, CDR1 is SGDLS and CDR2 is YYNGEE. The CDR3 reads CASNSAGDHRKQFF. CDR3 coding DNA: TGTGCCAGCAATTCAGCGGGGGACCACAGGAAGCAGTTCTTC.

The chain links TRBV4-2 to TRBJ1-5, with 7 bases fitting TRBD1. Germline V gives CDR1 LGHNA, CDR2 YNFKEQ. The CDR3 spans 16 residues. Germline trimming cut 0 bases from V and 4 bases from J; bases unmatched to any gene: 6. The CDR3 protein is CASSQDLGQSNQPQHF. For the CDR3, the DNA is TGTGCCAGCAGCCAAGATTTGGGACAGTCTAATCAGCCCCAGCATTTT.

The rearrangement uses TRBV6-1 and TRBJ2-1; 12 bases agree with TRBD2. CDR3 length: 17 residues. Germline V CDR1 and CDR2: MNHNS, SASEGT. Trimming took 0 bases from V and 9 from J; bases not matched to a gene: 9. The CDR3 region is CASSEAMTSGGPTEQFF. CDR3 sequence (DNA): TGTGCCAGCAGTGAAGCCATGACTAGCGGGGGCCCAACTGAGCAGTTCTTC.

The chain has TRBV5-5 and TRBJ2-5; 9 bases align to TRBD1. This CDR3 spans 15 amino acids. Per the germline V gene, CDR1 is SGHKS and CDR2 is YYEKEE (reference sequence). The J segment lost 0 bases and the V segment lost 4 bases, leaving 4 bases of the junction unmatched. The DNA for the CDR3 is TGTGCCAGCAGCGGAGGGACAGGGAACCAAGAGACCCAGTACTTC. Its protein product is CASSGGTGNQETQYF. The full variable domain, completed using reference TRBV5-5 and TRBJ2-5, is DAGVTQSPTHLIKTRGQQVTLRCSPISGHKSVSWYQQVLGQGPQFIFQYYEKEERGRGNFPDRFSARQFPNYSSELNVNALLLGDSALYLCASSGGTGNQETQYFGPGTRLLVL.

The chain carries TRBV5-4 and TRBJ1-3, with D possibly being TRBD1 (5 bases). The CDR3 loop spans 16 amino acids. V was shortened by 0 bases and J by 4 bases, with 14 bases between the two germline ends. Per germline, CDR1 SGHNT and CDR2 YYREEE (reference sequence). The CDR3 DNA reads TGTGCCAGCAGCTTGGGCCCCACAGGACGGGGAAACACCATATATTTT. The encoded protein is CASSLGPTGRGNTIYF.